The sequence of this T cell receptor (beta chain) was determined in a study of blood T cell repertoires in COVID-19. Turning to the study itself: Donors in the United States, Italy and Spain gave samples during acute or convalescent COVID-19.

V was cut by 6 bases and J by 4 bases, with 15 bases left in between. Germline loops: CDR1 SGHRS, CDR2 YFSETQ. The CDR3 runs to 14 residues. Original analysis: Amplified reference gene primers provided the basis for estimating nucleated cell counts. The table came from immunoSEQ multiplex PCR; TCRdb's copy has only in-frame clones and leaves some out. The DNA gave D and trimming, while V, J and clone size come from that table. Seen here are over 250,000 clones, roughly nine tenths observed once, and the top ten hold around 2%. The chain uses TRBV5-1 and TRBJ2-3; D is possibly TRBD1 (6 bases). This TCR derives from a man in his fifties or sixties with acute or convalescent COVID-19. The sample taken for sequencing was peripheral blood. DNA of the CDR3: TGCGCCAGCAAGACAGTGGGGGCCTCAGATACGCAGTATTTT. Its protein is CASKTVGASDTQYF.